This T cell receptor beta chain is drawn from a study of regulatory and conventional T cells in RAG deficiency. In germline, CDR1 is SGHRS, CDR2 YFSETQ. Trimming removed 3 bases from V and 9 bases from J, with 16 bases in between. The CDR3 runs 14 residues. TCRdb's copy holds only in-frame clones and misses some; the assay was immunoSEQ multiplex PCR. The sample shows approximately 8,100 clones, around 81% of them seen only once. As concerns this clone: Its antigen is currently unknown.

Study-level findings and limits: Treg unique TCR beta sequences were 80 to 100-fold fewer in Omenn syndrome and CID/AS patients than controls.

These sequences were also reported in another study, on regulatory T cells. This second study says: The PCR used 52 TRBV and 13 TRBJ primers.

This chain joins TRBV5-1 and TRBJ2-1; a weak D match, TRBD2 (5 bases). The receptor was isolated from a human donor in good health. The sample consisted of CD8+ T cells sorted from blood. The CDR3 protein is CASSSAGGFGEQFF. For the CDR3, the DNA is TGCGCCAGCAGCTCCGCAGGCGGGTTCGGTGAGCAGTTCTTC.